A selection of T cell receptor beta chains follows, all from one sample in a study of early T cells in non-severe SARS-CoV-2 infection. Via MiXCR, TCRdb re-called the 5' RACE reads, giving one row per CDR3 protein. Of some 33,000 distinct CDR3 sequences in the sample, approximately 5.3% are singletons; the top ten hold 10% to 15%. Sample: whole blood. The receptors were gathered from an adult who was a healthcare worker with PCR-confirmed SARS-CoV-2 infection or an uninfected control (not recorded which). The CDR3 runs from the conserved cysteine through the conserved F or W. The order of the fields is CDR3 DNA, CDR3 protein, J gene, clone size, V gene, D gene. The D gene is left open where the match is weak. The size field is filled for only some rows; it gives once, few, many or a size class.

TGTGCCAGCAGCTTCCGGGGAGCGGGGGGGTCCTACGAGCAGTACTTC CASSFRGAGGSYEQYF TRBJ2-7 . TRBV27 TRBD2
TGTGCCAGCAGCCATAATCAGGGCCTATTTCTCGATGAGCAGTTCTTC CASSHNQGLFLDEQFF TRBJ2-1 many TRBV14 .
TGTGCCAGCAGTTATACAGGGAGCGGTGAAAAACTGTTTTTT CASSYTGSGEKLFF TRBJ1-4 many TRBV7-9 .
TGTGCCAGCAGCTTGGAGACTAGCGGGGGGGCCCGTGAAGTAAATGAGCAGTTCTTC CASSLETSGGAREVNEQFF TRBJ2-1 many TRBV5-4 TRBD2
TGTGCCAGCAGTTCTTGGGGGGCTAATCAGCCCCAGCATTTT CASSSWGANQPQHF TRBJ1-5 many TRBV6-5 .
TGCGCCAGCAGCCGTCGGTCGGATACGCATGGCTACACCTTC CASSRRSDTHGYTF TRBJ1-2 few TRBV5-1 .
TGCAGCGTTGAAGGCCAGGATAACTATGGCTACACCTTC CSVEGQDNYGYTF TRBJ1-2 . TRBV29-1 .
TGTGCCAGCGCCCGGGGAGAGGGCTTCTATGGCTACACCTTC CASARGEGFYGYTF TRBJ1-2 many TRBV6-6 .
TGTGCCAGCAGGAATGGGGGGGCAGAAACCGGGGAGCTGTTTTTT CASRNGGAETGELFF TRBJ2-2 many TRBV6-5 .
TGTGCCACCAGTGATTCTGACAGTCTGAATCAGCCCCAGCATTTT CATSDSDSLNQPQHF TRBJ1-5 many TRBV24-1 .
TGTGCCAGCAGCCCCCGACTCGCAGATACGCAGTATTTT CASSPRLADTQYF TRBJ2-3 many TRBV6-6 .
TGCAGCGTTGAAGGAACAGGGGGATCCGGGGCCCAGTACTTC CSVEGTGGSGAQYF TRBJ2-5 many TRBV29-1 TRBD1
TGCGCCAGCAGCTTGGAGGGACTAGCGGGGGGCGCGGATGAGCAGTTCTTC CASSLEGLAGGADEQFF TRBJ2-1 many TRBV5-1 TRBD2
TGCAGTGCTAGAGGAACTAGCGGGGGGAATGAGCAGTTCTTC CSARGTSGGNEQFF TRBJ2-1 many TRBV20-1 TRBD2
TGTGCCAGCAGTTACGGTCTAGCAGGTGTCAATGAGCAGTTCTTC CASSYGLAGVNEQFF TRBJ2-1 many TRBV6-2/TRBV6-3 .
TGTGCCAGCACCCCTAGCGGGGCAATTTACGAGCAGTACTTC CASTPSGAIYEQYF TRBJ2-7 many TRBV12-3/TRBV12-4 TRBD2
TGTGCCATGGGAGGGCTCGCAGATACGCAGTATTTT CAMGGLADTQYF TRBJ2-3 many TRBV10-3 TRBD2
TGCAGCGCCCAAAGGCGGGGGGATAGGGGTGAGCAGTTCTTC CSAQRRGDRGEQFF TRBJ2-1 few TRBV29-1 TRBD2
TGTGCCAGTAAGGGGGGTAGAGCAATGAACACTGAAGCTTTCTTT CASKGGRAMNTEAFF TRBJ1-1 many TRBV6-5 .
TGTGCCAGCAGCTTGGACTATCAGCCCCAGCATTTT CASSLDYQPQHF TRBJ1-5 many TRBV7-9 .
TGCGCCAGCAGCTCGGATGGGGTTTACTCTGGGGCCAACGTCCTGACTTTC CASSSDGVYSGANVLTF TRBJ2-6 few TRBV5-1 .
TGTGCCAGCAGCGTAGGAGAGGGGGACAGGGAGGCCTATGGCTACACCTTC CASSVGEGDREAYGYTF TRBJ1-2 few TRBV9 TRBD1
TGTGCCAGCAGCTTAGTGGGTCCCGGAGATACGCAGTATTTT CASSLVGPGDTQYF TRBJ2-3 many TRBV11-2 .
TGTGCCAGCAGCCCCGGGGGGTCCTACAATGAGCAGTTCTTC CASSPGGSYNEQFF TRBJ2-1 . TRBV7-2 TRBD2
TGTGCCAGCAGCTTAGCACAGGGGCGGGGGACCGGGGAGCTGTTTTTT CASSLAQGRGTGELFF TRBJ2-2 . TRBV7-8 .
TGTGCCAGTAGTCCCGGTTGGGGCAATCAGCCCCAGCATTTT CASSPGWGNQPQHF TRBJ1-5 many TRBV19 .
TGCGCCAGCAGCCCGGGGGGCTCCGGCTCTTACGAGCAGTACTTC CASSPGGSGSYEQYF TRBJ2-7 many TRBV5-1 .
TGCAGTGCCCAGCGGGGGGTCTATGAGCAGTTCTTC CSAQRGVYEQFF TRBJ2-1 many TRBV20-1 TRBD2